The 21 T cell receptor beta chains below were found in one sample sequenced in a study of T cell clonality in common variable immunodeficiency. Only in-frame clones appear in the TCRdb table, and some are missing; sequencing was by immunoSEQ multiplex PCR. There are approximately 60,000 clones in the sample, none observed a single time. Sequencing was performed on peripheral blood mononuclear cells. The receptors were gathered from a person between 18 and 70 years old in good health.

Worth noting for this clone: The read comes to an end 3 residues before the CDR3 does, leaving the germline J gene to fill in the end. The chain combines TRBV19 with TRBJ1-1; D is perhaps TRBD1 (5 bases). CDR3 size: 14 residues. Trimming removed 7 bases from V and 1 base from J, with 13 bases in between. Germline V gene data show CDR1 as LNHDA and CDR2 as SQIVND (reference sequence). CDR3 region: CASTRERGNTEAFF. Incomplete CDR3 DNA: TGTGCCAGTACCCGGGAAAGGGGGAACACTGAA. Variable domain in full (rest from reference TRBV19 and TRBJ1-1): DGGITQSPKYLFRKEGQNVTLSCEQNLNHDAMYWYRQDPGQGLRLIYYSQIVNDFQKGDIAEGYSVSREKKESFPLTVTSAQKNPTAFYLCASTRERGNTEAFFGQGTRLTVV.

This clone was observed a handful of times. Coverage ceases 3 residues before the CDR3 finishes, and the germline J gene fills in the end. The chain recombines TRBV7-8 with TRBJ2-2; TRBD1 matches at 8 bases. This CDR3 is 16 amino acids long. From germline, CDR1 is SGHVS and CDR2 FQNEAQ. CDR3 sequence: CASSPGQGSLRSPLFF. The DNA read from the CDR3 is TGTGCCAGCAGCCCAGGACAGGGCTCCCTTCGATCACCG.

This clone showed up many times. Read coverage stops 3 residues before the CDR3 terminus; the germline J gene supplies the remainder. The V and J genes are TRBV4-1 and TRBJ1-4, with unresolved D. Germline CDR1 and CDR2: MGHRA and YSYEKL. This CDR3 is built from 13 residues. The CDR3 protein is CASSQFGSKALFF. The CDR3 DNA, read in part, is TGCGCCAGCAGCCAGTTCGGGTCCAAGGCA.

Many counts were recorded for this clone. The read terminates 3 residues before the CDR3 end, so the remaining end is supplied by the germline J gene. The V and J genes are TRBV7-2 and TRBJ2-5; possibly TRBD2 for D (5 bases). The CDR3 is made up of 13 amino acids. Per the germline V gene, CDR1 is SGHTA and CDR2 is FQGNSA. Trimming left V 5 bases short and J 5 bases short, with 12 bases between. The DNA read from the CDR3 is TGTGCCAGCAGCCTCGGGGTCGGCGAGACC. Protein sequence: CASSLGVGET. The CDR3, in full, reads CASSLGVGETQYF.

This clone has ten or more counts. Read sequence stops 3 residues before the CDR3 end, and the germline J gene provides the missing end. This chain joins TRBV5-1 and TRBJ2-3, with 10 positions matching TRBD2. The CDR3 has 15 residues. Germline assignment: CDR1 SGHRS and CDR2 YFSETQ. V was clipped by 2 bases and J by 6 bases; unmatched bases: 6. The CDR3 DNA, read in part, is TGCGCCAGCAGCTTCGCAGCGGGGGGGCAGGATACG. Protein product: CASSFAAGGQDT. The full CDR3 reads CASSFAAGGQDTQYF.

This clone was counted between two and nine times. From the germline J gene comes the end of the CDR3, since the read stops 3 residues before it. V and J are TRBV19 and TRBJ2-2; TRBD1 aligns across 7 bases. V lost 3 bases, J lost 5 bases, and 9 bases stayed unmatched. The CDR3 consists of 16 residues. CDR1 is LNHDA and CDR2 is SQIVND in the germline V gene (reference sequence). The CDR3 is CASSIVGQAKTGELFF. The sequenced part of the CDR3 DNA is TGTGCCAGTAGTATCGTCGGACAGGCCAAGACCGGGGAG.

This clone was picked up many times. The read stops 3 residues short of the end of the CDR3; the missing end is completed from the germline J gene. The chain recombines TRBV20-1 with TRBJ2-1; D may be TRBD2 (5 bases). Trimming removed 5 bases at V and 0 bases at J, with 17 bases between. The CDR3 runs to 16 residues. Per germline, CDR1 DFQATT and CDR2 SNEGSKA (reference sequence). The CDR3: CSAPSWRPSSYNEQFF. The DNA read from the CDR3 is TGCAGTGCTCCCTCATGGAGGCCTAGCTCCTACAATGAG.

In the case of this clone: The CDR3 is cut off 3 residues early in the read; its end comes from the germline J gene. The J gene is TRBJ1-3, the V gene TRBV6-1; possibly TRBD1 for D (5 bases). V lost 2 bases, J lost 0 bases, and 8 bases lay in between. Looked up from germline, CDR1 is MNHNS and CDR2 is SASEGT. CDR3 size: 15 residues. The CDR3 DNA, read in part, is TGTGCCAGCAGTGAAATGACAGTCTCTGGAAACACC. It yields the protein CASSEMTVSGNT. In full, the CDR3 reads CASSEMTVSGNTIYF.

This clone appeared many times. The sequenced fragment ends 3 residues before the CDR3 boundary, so the rest is inferred from the germline J gene. The chain employs TRBV6-2 or TRBV6-3 and TRBJ1-2; D ambiguous. Germline CDR1 is MNHEY and CDR2 is SVGEGT. CDR3 length: 15 residues. Trimming shortened V by 2 bases and J by 0 bases, and 10 bases separated the two germline ends. The CDR3 protein is CASSYAGPANYGYTF. The sequenced CDR3 bases are TGTGCCAGCAGTTACGCAGGTCCAGCTAACTATGGC.

At least ten counts were recorded for this clone. The DNA ends 3 residues before the CDR3 does, and the rest of the CDR3 is filled in from the germline J gene. V is TRBV30 and J is TRBJ2-2, with D perhaps matching TRBD1 (6 bases). In germline, CDR1 is GTSNPN, CDR2 SVGIG (reference sequence). V lost 2 bases and J lost 6, with 10 bases in between. This CDR3 comprises 13 residues. The CDR3 bases that were read are TGTGCCTGGAGTATAGGGGGACCCGGGGAG. Protein: CAWSIGGPGE. The CDR3 reads in full as CAWSIGGPGELFF.

This clone was recorded at least ten times. CDR3 loop: CASSSDRADGGGYTF. The covered CDR3 bases are TGCGCCAGCAGCTCGGACAGGGCCGACGGGGGAGGC. The V and J genes are TRBV5-1 and TRBJ1-2, with 8 bases fitting TRBD1. The read is 3 residues too short to cover the CDR3 end, so that end is filled in from the germline J gene. The CDR3 contains 15 residues. Germline CDR1 and CDR2: SGHRS and YFSETQ.

Details on this clone: One junction end disagrees with the germline gene, perhaps due to a read error. The missing CDR3 end, 3 residues past where the read stops, is filled in from the germline J gene. The rearrangement uses TRBV11-2 and TRBJ1-2; no clear D gene. There are 14 residues in the CDR3. The germline CDR1 and CDR2 sequences are SGHAT and FQNNGV. The CDR3 bases that were read are TGTGCCAGCAGCCAGACGTCCGGAGACTATGGG. This encodes CASSQTSGDYG. In full, the CDR3 is CASSQTSGDYGYTF.

The sample holds many counts of this clone. The read ends 3 residues shy of where the CDR3 ends; the end is completed using the germline J gene. The chain joins TRBV15 to TRBJ2-6, with D perhaps matching TRBD1 (5 bases). The germline V and J ends were trimmed by 0 bases and 3 bases, with 12 bases remaining between them. CDR3 size: 17 residues. The germline V gene encodes CDR1 LNHNV and CDR2 YYDKDF (reference sequence). The CDR3: CATSRDGMGLGANVLTF. The DNA read from the CDR3 is TGTGCCACCAGCAGAGATGGAATGGGGCTTGGGGCCAACGTC.

This clone has ten or more counts. The observed sequence ends 3 residues before the CDR3 terminus, with the missing tail filled in from the germline J gene. V and J are TRBV5-6 and TRBJ1-5; D is possibly TRBD1 (5 bases). The CDR3 loop spans 14 amino acids. Deletions cut 2 bases from V and 7 bases from J, with 13 bases between. Germline assignment: CDR1 SGHDT and CDR2 YYEEEE. The CDR3 DNA, read in part, is TGTGCCAGCAGCTTTTCGGCCGGGGGGCAGCCC. Its protein product is CASSFSAGGQP. The entire CDR3 sequence reads CASSFSAGGQPQHF.

This clone occurred many times. The read gets to within 3 residues of the CDR3 end, and the germline J gene fills in the rest. The chain links TRBV19 to TRBJ1-3; 9 positions match TRBD1. V lost 8 bases to trimming and J lost 2 bases; unmatched junction nucleotides: 4. Germline CDR1 and CDR2: LNHDA and SQIVND (reference sequence). The CDR3 consists of 14 residues. CDR3: CASQTGGTGNTIYF. The sequenced part of the CDR3 DNA is TGTGCCAGTCAAACAGGGGGCACTGGAAACACC.

This clone was recorded a few times. The CDR3 extends 3 residues past the end of the read, so its final part is completed from the germline J gene. The V gene is TRBV7-9, the J gene TRBJ1-1; TRBD1 agrees at 7 bases. Germline assignment: CDR1 SEHNR and CDR2 FQNEAQ (reference sequence). Unmatched junction bases numbered 7, after V lost 5 bases and J lost 1 base. The CDR3 is 15 residues long. The sequenced part of the CDR3 DNA is TGTGCCAGCAGCCCCCGACAGGGTCGGAACACTGAA. This encodes CASSPRQGRNTE. The entire CDR3 is CASSPRQGRNTEAFF. Full variable domain (rest looked up from reference TRBV7-9 and TRBJ1-1): DTGVSQNPRHKITKRGQNVTFRCDPISEHNRLYWYRQTLGQGPEFLTYFQNEAQLEKSRLLSDRFSAERPKGSFSTLEIQRTEQGDSAMYLCASSPRQGRNTEAFFGQGTRLTVV.

A remark on this clone: The DNA ends 3 residues before the CDR3 does, and the rest of the CDR3 is filled in from the germline J gene. The J gene is TRBJ2-1, the V gene TRBV7-9, with 8 bases aligning to TRBD2. The CDR3 runs to 14 residues. Per the germline V gene, CDR1 is SEHNR and CDR2 is FQNEAQ (reference sequence). V shed 5 bases, J shed 5 bases, and the junction held 5 bases outside the gene matches. The part of the CDR3 DNA that was read is TGTGCCAGCAGCCTTACTAGCGGACACAATGAG. It codes for CASSLTSGHNE. The entire CDR3 protein reads CASSLTSGHNEQFF.

This clone was observed many times. The sequence runs out 3 residues before the end of the CDR3; the remainder is reconstructed from the germline J gene. V is TRBV7-2 and J is TRBJ1-2, with D perhaps matching TRBD1 (6 bases). The CDR3 spans 15 residues. V lost 3 bases and J lost 3, with 14 bases in between. Germline V lookup: CDR1 SGHTA, CDR2 FQGNSA. CDR3 DNA (partial): TGTGCCAGCAGCTTCCTTTCAGGGGCGGACTATGGC. As protein: CASSFLSGADYG. The complete CDR3 reads CASSFLSGADYGYTF.

This clone was detected ten times or more. The read gets to within 3 residues of the CDR3 end, and the germline J gene fills in the rest. The gene calls are TRBV3-1 (or the pseudogene TRBV3-2) and TRBJ2-3; the match to TRBD2 covers 8 bases. Germline V gene lookup returns CDR1 LGHDT and CDR2 YNNKEL (reference sequence). V was pared by 4 bases and J by 5 bases, with 11 bases of the junction left unmatched. The CDR3 covers 16 residues. CDR3 bases read: TGTGCCAGCAGCCTGGGGGCGGGAGGTTACAGAGATACG. Translating it yields CASSLGAGGYRDT. The whole CDR3 reads CASSLGAGGYRDTQYF.

Notes on this clone: A much larger clone differs from this one at a single base, so this may be a read error. The read terminates 3 residues before the CDR3 end, so the remaining end is supplied by the germline J gene. Different DNA sequences within this sample yield the same CDR3. The chain recombines TRBV18 with TRBJ1-3; a possible D gene is TRBD1 (6 bases). Germline loops: CDR1 KGHSH, CDR2 LQKENI. The CDR3 covers 13 residues. The CDR3 loop is CASSPGGGDTIYF. The sequenced part of the CDR3 DNA is TGTGCCAGCTCACCTGGAGGGGGAGACACA.

The sample holds many counts of this clone. Sequencing ends 3 residues short of the CDR3 end; the germline J gene provides the rest. The chain carries TRBV27 and TRBJ1-1, with TRBD1 matching 7 bases. The trim removed 6 bases at V and 1 base at J, leaving 5 bases unmatched. Germline V CDR1 and CDR2: MNHEY, SMNVEV (reference sequence). This CDR3 spans 14 amino acids. The covered CDR3 bases are TGTGCCAGCAGCCAGTGGGACAGGAACACTGAA. Translating gives CASSQWDRNTE. The whole CDR3 reads CASSQWDRNTEAFF.